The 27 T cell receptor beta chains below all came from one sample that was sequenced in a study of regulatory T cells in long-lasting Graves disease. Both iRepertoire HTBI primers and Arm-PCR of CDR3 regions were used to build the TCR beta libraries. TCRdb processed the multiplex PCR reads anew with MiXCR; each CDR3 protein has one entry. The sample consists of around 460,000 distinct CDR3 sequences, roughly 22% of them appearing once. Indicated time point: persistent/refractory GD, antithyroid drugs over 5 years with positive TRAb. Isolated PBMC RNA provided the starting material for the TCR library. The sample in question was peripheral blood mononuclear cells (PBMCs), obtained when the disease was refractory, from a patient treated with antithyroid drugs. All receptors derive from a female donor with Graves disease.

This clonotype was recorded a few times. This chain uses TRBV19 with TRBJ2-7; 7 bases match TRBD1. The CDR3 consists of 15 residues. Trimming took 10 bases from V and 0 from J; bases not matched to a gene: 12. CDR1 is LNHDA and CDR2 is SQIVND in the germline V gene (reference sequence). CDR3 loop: CATGRRDSSSYEQYF. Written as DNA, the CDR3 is TGTGCCACCGGACGCCGGGACAGCAGCTCCTACGAGCAGTACTTC.

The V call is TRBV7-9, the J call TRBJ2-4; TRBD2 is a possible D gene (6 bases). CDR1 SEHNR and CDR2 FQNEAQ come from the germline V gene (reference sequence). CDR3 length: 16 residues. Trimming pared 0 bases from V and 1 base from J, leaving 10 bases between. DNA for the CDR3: TGTGCCAGCAGCTTAGCTTCGGGACTCGCCAAAAACATTCAGTACTTC. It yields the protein CASSLASGLAKNIQYF. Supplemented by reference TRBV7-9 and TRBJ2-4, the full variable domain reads DTGVSQNPRHKITKRGQNVTFRCDPISEHNRLYWYRQTLGQGPEFLTYFQNEAQLEKSRLLSDRFSAERPKGSFSTLEIQRTEQGDSAMYLCASSLASGLAKNIQYFGAGTRLSVL.

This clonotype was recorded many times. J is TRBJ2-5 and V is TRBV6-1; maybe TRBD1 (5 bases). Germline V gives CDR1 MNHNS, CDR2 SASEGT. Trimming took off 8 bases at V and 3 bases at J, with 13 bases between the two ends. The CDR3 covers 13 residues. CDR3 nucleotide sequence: TGTGCCAGCTCTAGGGGAAACAAAGAGACCCAGTACTTC. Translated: CASSRGNKETQYF.

CDR3 sequence (DNA): TGTGCCTGGAAAATCCAGAACTATGGCTACACCTTC. As protein: CAWKIQNYGYTF. The rearrangement uses TRBV30 and TRBJ1-2; D remains unclear. CDR3 length: 12 amino acids. Trimming left V 4 bases short and J 2 bases short, with 8 bases between. Per the germline V gene, CDR1 is GTSNPN and CDR2 is SVGIG (reference sequence).

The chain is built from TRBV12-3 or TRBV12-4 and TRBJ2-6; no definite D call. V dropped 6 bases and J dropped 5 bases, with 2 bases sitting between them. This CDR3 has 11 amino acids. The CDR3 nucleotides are TGTGCCAGCAGCTGGGCCAACGTCCTGACTTTC. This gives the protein CASSWANVLTF.

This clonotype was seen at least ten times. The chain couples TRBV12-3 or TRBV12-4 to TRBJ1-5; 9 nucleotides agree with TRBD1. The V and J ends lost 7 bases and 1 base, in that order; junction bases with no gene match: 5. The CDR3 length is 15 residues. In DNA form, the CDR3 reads TGTGCCAGCACCCTGGGACAGGGCAGCAATCAGCCCCAGCATTTT. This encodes CASTLGQGSNQPQHF.

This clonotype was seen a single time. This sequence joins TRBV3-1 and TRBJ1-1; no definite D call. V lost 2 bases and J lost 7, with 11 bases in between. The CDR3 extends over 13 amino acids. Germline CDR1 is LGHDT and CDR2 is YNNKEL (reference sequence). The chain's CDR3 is CASSQLSGYEAFF. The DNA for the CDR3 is TGTGCCAGCAGCCAACTATCAGGATATGAAGCTTTCTTT.

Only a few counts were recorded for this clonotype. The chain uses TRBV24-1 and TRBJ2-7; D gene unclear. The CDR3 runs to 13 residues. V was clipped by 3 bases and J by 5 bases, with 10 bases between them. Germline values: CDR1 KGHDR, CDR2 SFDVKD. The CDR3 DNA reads TGTGCCACCAGTGATACGGGTTCACACGAGCAGTACTTC. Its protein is CATSDTGSHEQYF.

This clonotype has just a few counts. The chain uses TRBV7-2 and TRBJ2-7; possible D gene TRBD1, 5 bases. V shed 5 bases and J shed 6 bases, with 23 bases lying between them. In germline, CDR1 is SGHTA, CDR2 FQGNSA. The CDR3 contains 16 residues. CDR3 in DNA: TGTGCCAGCAGCCACCGCCAGGGAATGAGGTCGCGCGAGCAGTACTTC. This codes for CASSHRQGMRSREQYF.

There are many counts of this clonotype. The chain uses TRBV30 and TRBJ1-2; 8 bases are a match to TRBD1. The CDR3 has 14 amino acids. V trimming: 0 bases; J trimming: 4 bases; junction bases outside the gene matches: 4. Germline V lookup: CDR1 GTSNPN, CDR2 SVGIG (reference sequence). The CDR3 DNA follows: TGTGCCTGGAGTGTACGGACAGGGCCCTATGGCTACACCTTC. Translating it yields CAWSVRTGPYGYTF.

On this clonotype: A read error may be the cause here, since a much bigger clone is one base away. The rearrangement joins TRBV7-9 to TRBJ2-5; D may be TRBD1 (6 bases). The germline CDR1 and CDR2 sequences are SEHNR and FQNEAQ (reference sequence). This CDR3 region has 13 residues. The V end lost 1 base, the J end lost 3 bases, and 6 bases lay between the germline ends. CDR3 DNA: TGTGCCAGCAGCTTAGAGGGGGAAGAGACCCAGTACTTC. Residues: CASSLEGEETQYF.

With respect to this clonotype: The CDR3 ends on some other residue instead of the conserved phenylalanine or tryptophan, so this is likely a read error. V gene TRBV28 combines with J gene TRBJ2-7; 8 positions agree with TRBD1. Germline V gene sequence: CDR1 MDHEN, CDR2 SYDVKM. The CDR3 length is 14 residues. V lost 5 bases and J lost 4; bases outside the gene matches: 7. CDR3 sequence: CASSPRTGRYEQYS. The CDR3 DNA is TGTGCCAGCAGTCCCAGGACAGGGCGATACGAGCAGTACTCC.

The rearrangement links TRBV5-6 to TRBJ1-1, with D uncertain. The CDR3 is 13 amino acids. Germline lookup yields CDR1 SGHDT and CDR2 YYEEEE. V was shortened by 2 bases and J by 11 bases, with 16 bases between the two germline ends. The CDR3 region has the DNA TGTGCCAGCAGCTTCTTTAATGCCCTGGAGGCTTTCTTT. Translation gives CASSFFNALEAFF.

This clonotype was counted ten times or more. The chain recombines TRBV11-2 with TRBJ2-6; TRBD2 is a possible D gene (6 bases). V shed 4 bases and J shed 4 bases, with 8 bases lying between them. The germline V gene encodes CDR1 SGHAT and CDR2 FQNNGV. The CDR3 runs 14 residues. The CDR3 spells CASSYAGGANVLTF. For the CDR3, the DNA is TGTGCCAGCAGCTACGCGGGGGGGGCCAACGTCCTGACTTTC.

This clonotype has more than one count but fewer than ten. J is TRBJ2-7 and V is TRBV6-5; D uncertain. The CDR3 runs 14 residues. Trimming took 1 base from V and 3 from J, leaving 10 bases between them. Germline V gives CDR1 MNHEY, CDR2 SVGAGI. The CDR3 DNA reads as TGTGCCAGCAGTTACTTGTACAGAGACTACGAGCAGTACTTC. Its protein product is CASSYLYRDYEQYF.

CDR3 region: CANVRGTEAFF. In nucleotides, the CDR3 is TGTGCCAACGTCCGGGGGACTGAAGCTTTCTTT. This sequence joins TRBV3-2 and TRBJ1-1; no check of the table's D call, TRBD1, against the DNA was made. TRBV3-2 represents a pseudogene. This CDR3 has 11 amino acids.

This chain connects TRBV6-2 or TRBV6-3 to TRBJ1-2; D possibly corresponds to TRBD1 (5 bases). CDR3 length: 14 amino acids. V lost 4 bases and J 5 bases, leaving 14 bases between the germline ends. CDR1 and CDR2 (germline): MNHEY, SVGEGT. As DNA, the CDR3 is TGTGCCAGCAGTTGGGGCGAGCTCGTGTATGGCTACACCTTC. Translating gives CASSWGELVYGYTF.

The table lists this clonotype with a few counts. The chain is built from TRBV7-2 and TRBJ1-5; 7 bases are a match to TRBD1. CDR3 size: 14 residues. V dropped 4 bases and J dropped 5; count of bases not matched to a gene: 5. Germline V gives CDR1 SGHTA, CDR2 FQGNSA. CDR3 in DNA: TGTGCCAGCAGCTATCGACAGGGAGATCAGCCCCAGCATTTT. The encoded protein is CASSYRQGDQPQHF.

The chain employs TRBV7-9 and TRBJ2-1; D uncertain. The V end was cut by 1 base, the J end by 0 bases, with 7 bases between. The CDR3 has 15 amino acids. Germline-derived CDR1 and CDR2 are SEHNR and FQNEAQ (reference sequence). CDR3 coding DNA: TGTGCCAGCAGCTTAGTGGATTCCTCCTACAATGAGCAGTTCTTC. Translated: CASSLVDSSYNEQFF.

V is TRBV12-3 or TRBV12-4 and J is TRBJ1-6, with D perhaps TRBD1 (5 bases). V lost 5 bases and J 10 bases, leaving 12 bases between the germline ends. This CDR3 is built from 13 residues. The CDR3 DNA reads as TGTGCCAGCAGTAGAGGGGAAGGATCACCCCTCCACTTT. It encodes CASSRGEGSPLHF.

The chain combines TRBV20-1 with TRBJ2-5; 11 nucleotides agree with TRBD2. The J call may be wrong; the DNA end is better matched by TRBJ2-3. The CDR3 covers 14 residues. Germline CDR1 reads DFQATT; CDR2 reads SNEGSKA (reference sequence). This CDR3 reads CSGEHSGGDNTQYF. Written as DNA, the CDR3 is TGCAGTGGAGAACATAGCGGGGGGGACAATACGCAGTATTTT.

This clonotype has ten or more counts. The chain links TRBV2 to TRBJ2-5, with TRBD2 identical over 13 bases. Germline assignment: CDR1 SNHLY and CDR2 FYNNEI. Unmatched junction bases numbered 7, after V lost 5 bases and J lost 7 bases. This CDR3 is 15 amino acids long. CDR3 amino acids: CASSFTSGRGGTQYF. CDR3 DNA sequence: TGTGCCAGCAGTTTCACTAGCGGGAGGGGGGGGACCCAGTACTTC.

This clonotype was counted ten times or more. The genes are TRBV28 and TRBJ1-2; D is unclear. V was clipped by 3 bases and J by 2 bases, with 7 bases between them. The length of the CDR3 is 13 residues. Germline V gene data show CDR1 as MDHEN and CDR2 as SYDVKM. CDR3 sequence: CASSLQLNYGYTF. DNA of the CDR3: TGTGCCAGCAGTTTGCAGCTCAACTATGGCTACACCTTC.

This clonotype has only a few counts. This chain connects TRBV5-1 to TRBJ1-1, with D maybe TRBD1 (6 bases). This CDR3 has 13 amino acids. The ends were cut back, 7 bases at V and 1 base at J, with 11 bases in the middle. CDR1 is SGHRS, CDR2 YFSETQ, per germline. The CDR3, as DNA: TGCGCCAGCGCGGACAGTCCGAACACTGAAGCTTTCTTT. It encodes CASADSPNTEAFF. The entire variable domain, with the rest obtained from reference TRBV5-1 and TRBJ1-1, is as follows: KAGVTQTPRYLIKTRGQQVTLSCSPISGHRSVSWYQQTPGQGLQFLFEYFSETQRNKGNFPGRFSGRQFSNSRSEMNVSTLELGDSALYLCASADSPNTEAFFGQGTRLTVV.

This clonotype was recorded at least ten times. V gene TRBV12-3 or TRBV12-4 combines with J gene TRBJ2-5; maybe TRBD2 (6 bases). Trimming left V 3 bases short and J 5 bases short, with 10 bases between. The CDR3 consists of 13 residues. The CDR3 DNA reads TGTGCCAGCAGTTTTGCGGGGTGGGAGACCCAGTACTTC. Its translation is CASSFAGWETQYF.

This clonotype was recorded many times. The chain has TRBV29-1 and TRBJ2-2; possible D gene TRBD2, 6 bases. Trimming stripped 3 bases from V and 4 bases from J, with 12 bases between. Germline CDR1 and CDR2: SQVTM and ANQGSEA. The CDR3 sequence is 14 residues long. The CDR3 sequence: CSVDRGTATGELFF. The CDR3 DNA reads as TGCAGCGTTGATCGGGGGACGGCCACCGGGGAGCTGTTTTTT.

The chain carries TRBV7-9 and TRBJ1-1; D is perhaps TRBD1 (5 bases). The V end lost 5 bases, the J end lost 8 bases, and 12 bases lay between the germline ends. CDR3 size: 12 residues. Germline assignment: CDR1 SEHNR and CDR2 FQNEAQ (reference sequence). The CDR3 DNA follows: TGTGCCAGCAGCCGAATCGGGGGAGAAGCTTTCTTT. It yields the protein CASSRIGGEAFF.